The 16 T cell receptor beta chains presented below share a single source sample, sequenced in a study of T cell repertoires in cytomegalovirus infection. No antigen has been identified for these receptors. TCRdb itself ran the reads through MiXCR, one entry per CDR3 protein. The data contain 640,000 or so distinct CDR3 sequences, 30% to 35% of them singletons. The source material was cultured PBMCs, sampled from culture after CMV antigen stimulation. The receptors were gathered from a human donor in good health (CMV status not recorded). Some clones in this sample may be carry-over from other donors' samples.

There are many counts of this clonotype. The genes are TRBV7-8 and TRBJ1-1; D is unclear. Trimming pared 0 bases from V and 4 bases from J, leaving 18 bases between. The length of the CDR3 is 17 residues. Germline CDR1 is SGHVS and CDR2 is FQNEAQ. The chain's CDR3 is CASSLAVAQAGSTEAFF. Written as DNA, the CDR3 is TGTGCCAGCAGCTTAGCGGTGGCACAAGCCGGTAGCACTGAAGCTTTCTTT.

The chain recombines TRBV12-3 or TRBV12-4 with TRBJ1-6; D is unclear. CDR3 size: 16 residues. The V end was cut by 5 bases, the J end by 0 bases, with 11 bases between. CDR3 in amino acids: CASSPRASSYNSPLHF. Here the CDR3 DNA reads TGTGCCAGCAGTCCCCGCGCGAGCTCCTATAATTCACCCCTCCACTTT.

The chain couples TRBV11-3 to TRBJ1-5; D may be TRBD1 (6 bases). Trimming pared 3 bases from V and 1 base from J, leaving 19 bases between. This CDR3 comprises 18 residues. CDR1 and CDR2 from the germline V gene are SGHNT and YENEEA. The CDR3 reads CASSFSLTRRGSNQPQHF. CDR3 in DNA: TGTGCCAGCAGCTTTTCTCTTACTCGGAGGGGGAGCAATCAGCCCCAGCATTTT.

This clonotype showed up just a few times. The chain is built from TRBV7-2 and TRBJ1-2, with D tentatively TRBD1 (5 bases). The CDR3 totals 14 residues. Trimming took off 2 bases at V and 8 bases at J, with 15 bases between the two ends. Germline loops: CDR1 SGHTA, CDR2 FQGNSA. The CDR3 spells CASSLNQGNGGYTF. The CDR3 DNA sequence: TGTGCCAGCAGCTTAAATCAGGGTAACGGAGGCTACACCTTC.

This clonotype has at least ten counts. The rearrangement uses TRBV7-2 and TRBJ1-5, with 7 bases aligning to TRBD1. The germline CDR1 and CDR2 sequences are SGHTA and FQGNSA. The CDR3 contains 15 residues. V dropped 3 bases and J dropped 0; count of bases not matched to a gene: 2. Here the CDR3 reads CASSFDRDSNQPQHF. CDR3 bases: TGTGCCAGCAGCTTTGACAGGGATAGCAATCAGCCCCAGCATTTT. The entire variable domain, with the rest obtained from reference TRBV7-2 and TRBJ1-5, is as follows: GAGVSQSPSNKVTEKGKDVELRCDPISGHTALYWYRQSLGQGLEFLIYFQGNSAPDKSGLPSDRFSAERTGGSVSTLTIQRTQQEDSAVYLCASSFDRDSNQPQHFGDGTRLSIL.

Of note for this clonotype: Sequence at one end of the junction differs from germline and may be a read error. This chain's CDR3 is CASSGDRGNPPQHF. CDR3 sequence (DNA): TGTGCCAGCAGCGGGGACAGGGGAAATCCGCCCCAGCACTTT. The rearrangement joins TRBV7-2 to TRBJ1-5, with 10 positions matching TRBD1. CDR1 and CDR2 (germline): SGHTA, FQGNSA. The CDR3 length is 14 residues.

This clonotype was seen only a few times. V is TRBV28 and J is TRBJ2-3; 9 nucleotides line up with TRBD2. Germline CDR1 and CDR2: MDHEN and SYDVKM. Trimming took 8 bases from V and 0 from J; bases not matched to a gene: 12. The CDR3 has 17 residues. The CDR3 DNA sequence: TGTGCCAGCTCCCCGGGACTAGCAGCCTCTAGCACAGATACGCAGTATTTT. As protein: CASSPGLAASSTDTQYF.

The chain links TRBV7-9 to TRBJ1-6, with TRBD1 matching over 8 bases. The CDR3 runs to 15 residues. V lost 4 bases to trimming and J lost 7 bases; unmatched junction nucleotides: 6. The germline gives CDR1 SEHNR, CDR2 FQNEAQ (reference sequence). As DNA, the CDR3 is TGTGCCAGCAGCTACCTACAGGGGGAAAATTCACCCCTCCACTTT. Protein product: CASSYLQGENSPLHF.

V usage is TRBV27 and J usage is TRBJ2-3; TRBD2 aligns across 8 bases. Germline lookup yields CDR1 MNHEY and CDR2 SMNVEV (reference sequence). This CDR3 region has 20 residues. The J segment lost 6 bases and the V segment lost 5 bases, leaving 25 bases of the junction unmatched. CDR3 sequence reads: CASSPQGAGVTTQIPDTQYF. DNA of the CDR3: TGTGCCAGCAGTCCCCAGGGAGCGGGAGTCACTACCCAAATCCCCGATACGCAGTATTTT.

The rearrangement uses TRBV5-1 and TRBJ1-2; maybe TRBD1 (5 bases). V lost 0 bases and J lost 6, with 18 bases in between. This CDR3 has 16 amino acids. Germline V gene lookup returns CDR1 SGHRS and CDR2 YFSETQ. In DNA form, the CDR3 reads TGCGCCAGCAGCTTGGGCGGGACTGATCTGAGCAATGGCTACACCTTC. Its protein product is CASSLGGTDLSNGYTF.

This clonotype was recorded at least ten times. The J gene is TRBJ2-5, the V gene TRBV7-2; 8 bases fit TRBD2. V lost 1 base, J lost 4 bases, and 8 bases stayed unmatched. The CDR3 has 16 amino acids. Germline CDR1 and CDR2: SGHTA and FQGNSA. CDR3 sequence reads: CASSLGTVSGGETQYF. The CDR3 nucleotides read TGTGCCAGCAGCTTAGGCACGGTGAGCGGGGGAGAGACCCAGTACTTC. The complete variable domain, with remaining parts taken from reference TRBV7-2 and TRBJ2-5, reads GAGVSQSPSNKVTEKGKDVELRCDPISGHTALYWYRQSLGQGLEFLIYFQGNSAPDKSGLPSDRFSAERTGGSVSTLTIQRTQQEDSAVYLCASSLGTVSGGETQYFGPGTRLLVL.

Concerning this clonotype itself: Since a much larger clone is just one base distant, this may be a read error. This chain links TRBV6-1 with TRBJ1-2; D not certain. Germline loops: CDR1 MNHNS, CDR2 SASEGT. CDR3 size: 13 residues. The CDR3 spells CAGSEVGRYGYTF. DNA for the CDR3: TGTGCCGGCAGTGAAGTTGGCAGATATGGCTACACCTTC.

J is TRBJ2-7 and V is TRBV28; 11 nucleotides line up with TRBD1. Losses at the gene ends were 5 bases for V and 0 bases for J; bases not matched to a gene: 3. Germline assignment: CDR1 MDHEN and CDR2 SYDVKM. CDR3 size: 15 residues. CDR3 in amino acids: CASSHGTGGSYEQYF. CDR3 DNA: TGTGCCAGCAGTCACGGGACAGGGGGCTCCTACGAGCAGTACTTC.

The chain combines TRBV19 with TRBJ2-5; D is ambiguous. V gave up 7 bases and J gave up 3 bases, with 12 bases separating them. The CDR3 has 13 amino acids. Germline CDR1 LNHDA, CDR2 SQIVND (reference sequence). The CDR3 bases are TGTGCCAGTACCGCGAGACCCGAAGAGACCCAGTACTTC. Translation: CASTARPEETQYF. Full variable domain (outside the CDR3, taken from reference TRBV19 and TRBJ2-5): DGGITQSPKYLFRKEGQNVTLSCEQNLNHDAMYWYRQDPGQGLRLIYYSQIVNDFQKGDIAEGYSVSREKKESFPLTVTSAQKNPTAFYLCASTARPEETQYFGPGTRLLVL.

This clonotype was recorded at least ten times. This chain links TRBV6-2 or TRBV6-3 with TRBJ2-7; perhaps TRBD2 as D (5 bases). The CDR3 length is 11 residues. Germline values: CDR1 MNHEY, CDR2 SVGEGT. V was shortened by 2 bases and J by 7 bases, with 6 bases between the two germline ends. CDR3 DNA: TGTGCCAGCAGTTACGGCGGGGAGCAGTACTTC. Its translation is CASSYGGEQYF.

The rearrangement uses TRBV18 and TRBJ1-2; no reliable D call. The V end was cut by 3 bases, the J end by 6 bases, with 23 bases between. Germline V gives CDR1 KGHSH, CDR2 LQKENI. This CDR3 spans 17 amino acids. The CDR3 region has the DNA TGTGCCAGCTCACCCCTGACAATGAGTGGAGCTCGGGATGGCTACACCTTC. It encodes CASSPLTMSGARDGYTF. Full variable domain (rest looked up from reference TRBV18 and TRBJ1-2): NAGVMQNPRHLVRRRGQEARLRCSPMKGHSHVYWYRQLPEEGLKFMVYLQKENIIDESGMPKERFSAEFPKEGPSILRIQQVVRGDSAAYFCASSPLTMSGARDGYTFGSGTRLTVV.